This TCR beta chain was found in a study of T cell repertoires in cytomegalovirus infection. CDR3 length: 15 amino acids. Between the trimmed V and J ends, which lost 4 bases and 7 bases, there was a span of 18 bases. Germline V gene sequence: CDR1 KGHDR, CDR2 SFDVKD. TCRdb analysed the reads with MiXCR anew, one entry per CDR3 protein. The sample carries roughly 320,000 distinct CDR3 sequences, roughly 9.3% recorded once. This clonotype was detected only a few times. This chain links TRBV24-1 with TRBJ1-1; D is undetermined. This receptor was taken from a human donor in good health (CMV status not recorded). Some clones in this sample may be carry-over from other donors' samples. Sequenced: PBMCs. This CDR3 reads CATSERGPTDGEAFF. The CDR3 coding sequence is TGTGCCACCAGTGAACGCGGGCCGACCGATGGTGAAGCTTTCTTT.